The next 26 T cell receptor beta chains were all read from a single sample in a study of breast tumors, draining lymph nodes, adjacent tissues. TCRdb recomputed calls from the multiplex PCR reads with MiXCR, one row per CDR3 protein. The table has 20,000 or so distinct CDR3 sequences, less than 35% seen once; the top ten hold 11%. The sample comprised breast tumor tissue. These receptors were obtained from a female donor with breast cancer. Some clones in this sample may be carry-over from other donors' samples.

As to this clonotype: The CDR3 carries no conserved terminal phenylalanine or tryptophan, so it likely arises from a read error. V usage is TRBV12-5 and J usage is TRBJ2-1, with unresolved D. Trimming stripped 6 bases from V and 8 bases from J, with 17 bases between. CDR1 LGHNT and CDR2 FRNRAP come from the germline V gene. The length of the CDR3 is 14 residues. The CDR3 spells CASGPSRRIDEQFL. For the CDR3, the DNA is TGTGCTAGTGGCCCCTCGCGACGTATAGATGAGCAGTTCCTC.

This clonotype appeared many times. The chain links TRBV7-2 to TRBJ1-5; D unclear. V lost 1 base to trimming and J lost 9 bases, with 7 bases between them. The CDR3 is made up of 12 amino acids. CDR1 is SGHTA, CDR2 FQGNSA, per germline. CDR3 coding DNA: TGTGCCAGCAGCTTAGTCTTCGGGCCCCAGCATTTT. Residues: CASSLVFGPQHF.

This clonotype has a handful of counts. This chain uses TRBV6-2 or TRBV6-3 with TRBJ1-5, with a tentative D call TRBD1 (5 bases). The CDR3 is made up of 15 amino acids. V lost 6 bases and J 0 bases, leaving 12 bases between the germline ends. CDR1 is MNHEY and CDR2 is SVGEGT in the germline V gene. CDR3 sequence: CASRKDSYSNQPQHF. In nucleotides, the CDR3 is TGTGCCAGCAGAAAAGACAGCTATAGCAATCAGCCCCAGCATTTT.

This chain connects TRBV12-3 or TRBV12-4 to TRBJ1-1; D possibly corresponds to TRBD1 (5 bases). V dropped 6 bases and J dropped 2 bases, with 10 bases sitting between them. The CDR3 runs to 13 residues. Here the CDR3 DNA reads TGTGCCAGCAGACTGACAGAAAACACTGAAGCTTTCTTT. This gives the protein CASRLTENTEAFF.

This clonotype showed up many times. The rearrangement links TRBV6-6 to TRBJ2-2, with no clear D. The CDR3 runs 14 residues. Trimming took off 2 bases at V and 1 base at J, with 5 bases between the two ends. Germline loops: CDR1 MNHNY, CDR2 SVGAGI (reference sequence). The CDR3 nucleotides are TGTGCCAGCAGTTACGGGAAGAACACCGGGGAGCTGTTTTTT. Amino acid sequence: CASSYGKNTGELFF.

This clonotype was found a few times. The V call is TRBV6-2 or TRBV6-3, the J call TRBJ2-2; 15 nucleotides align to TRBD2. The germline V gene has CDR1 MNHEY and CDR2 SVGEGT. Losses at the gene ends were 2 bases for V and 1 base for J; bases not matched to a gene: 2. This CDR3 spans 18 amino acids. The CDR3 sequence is CASSYRTSGRENTGELFF. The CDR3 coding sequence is TGTGCCAGCAGTTACAGGACTAGCGGGAGGGAGAACACCGGGGAGCTGTTTTTT.

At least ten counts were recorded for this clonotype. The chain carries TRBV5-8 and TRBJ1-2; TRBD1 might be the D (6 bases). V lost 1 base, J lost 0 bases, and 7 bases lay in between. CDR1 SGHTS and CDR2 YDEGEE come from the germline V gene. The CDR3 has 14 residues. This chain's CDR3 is CASSLNRANYGYTF. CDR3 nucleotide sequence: TGTGCCAGCAGCTTGAACAGGGCTAACTATGGCTACACCTTC.

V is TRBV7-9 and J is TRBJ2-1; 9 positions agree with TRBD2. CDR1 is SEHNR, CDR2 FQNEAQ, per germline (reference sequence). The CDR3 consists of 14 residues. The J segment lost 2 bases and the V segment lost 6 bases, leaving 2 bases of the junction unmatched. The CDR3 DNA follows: TGTGCCAGCAGTTCTAGCGGGACCTACAATGAGCAGTTCTTC. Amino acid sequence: CASSSSGTYNEQFF.

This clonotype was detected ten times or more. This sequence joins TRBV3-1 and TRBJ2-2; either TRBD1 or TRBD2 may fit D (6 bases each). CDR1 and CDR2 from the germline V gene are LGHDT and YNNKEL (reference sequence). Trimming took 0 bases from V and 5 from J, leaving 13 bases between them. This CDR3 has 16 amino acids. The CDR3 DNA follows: TGTGCCAGCAGCCAAGATTTCAGAGGGGGGACCGGGGAGCTGTTTTTT. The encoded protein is CASSQDFRGGTGELFF.

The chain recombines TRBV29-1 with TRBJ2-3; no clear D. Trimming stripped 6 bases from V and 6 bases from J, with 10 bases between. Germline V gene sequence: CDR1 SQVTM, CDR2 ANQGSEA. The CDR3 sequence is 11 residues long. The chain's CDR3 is CSVASGDTQYF. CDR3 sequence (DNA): TGCAGCGTGGCATCTGGGGATACGCAGTATTTT.

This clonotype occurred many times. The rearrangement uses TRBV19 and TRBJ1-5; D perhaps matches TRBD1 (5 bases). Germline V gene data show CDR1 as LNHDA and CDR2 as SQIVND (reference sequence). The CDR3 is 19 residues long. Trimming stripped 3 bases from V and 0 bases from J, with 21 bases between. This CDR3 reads CASSIRTFQGAYSNQPQHF. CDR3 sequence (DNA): TGTGCCAGTAGTATTCGGACATTTCAGGGAGCCTATAGCAATCAGCCCCAGCATTTT.

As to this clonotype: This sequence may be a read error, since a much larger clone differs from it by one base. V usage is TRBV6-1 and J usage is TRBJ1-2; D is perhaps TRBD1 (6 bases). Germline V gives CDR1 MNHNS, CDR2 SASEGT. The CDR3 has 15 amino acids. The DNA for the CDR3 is TGTGCCAGCAGTGAAGCGGGGGCGCCGGCCTATGGCCACACCTTC. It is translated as CASSEAGAPAYGHTF.

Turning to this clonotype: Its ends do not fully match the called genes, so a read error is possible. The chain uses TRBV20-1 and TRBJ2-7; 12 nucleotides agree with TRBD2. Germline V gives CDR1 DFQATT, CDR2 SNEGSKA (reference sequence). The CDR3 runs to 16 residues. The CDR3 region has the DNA TGCAGTGCTAGAGAAAGGACTAGCGGGATGATCTACGAGCAGTGCTTC. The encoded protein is CSARERTSGMIYEQCF.

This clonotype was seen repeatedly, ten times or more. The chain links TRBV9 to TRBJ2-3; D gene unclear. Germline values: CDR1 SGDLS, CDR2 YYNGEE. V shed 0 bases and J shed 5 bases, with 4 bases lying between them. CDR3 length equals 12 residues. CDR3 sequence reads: CASSVAEDTQYF. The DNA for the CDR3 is TGTGCCAGCAGCGTAGCTGAAGATACGCAGTATTTT.

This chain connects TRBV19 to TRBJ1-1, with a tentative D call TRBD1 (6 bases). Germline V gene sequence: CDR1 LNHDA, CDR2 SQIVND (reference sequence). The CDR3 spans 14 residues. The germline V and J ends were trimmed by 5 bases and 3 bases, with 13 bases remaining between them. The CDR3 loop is CASSPQGAHTEAFF. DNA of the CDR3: TGTGCCAGTAGTCCACAGGGTGCGCACACTGAAGCTTTCTTT.

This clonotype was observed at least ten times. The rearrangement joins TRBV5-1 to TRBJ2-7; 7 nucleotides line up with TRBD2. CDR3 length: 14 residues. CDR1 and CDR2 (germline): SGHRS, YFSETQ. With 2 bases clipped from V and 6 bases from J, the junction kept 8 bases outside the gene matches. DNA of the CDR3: TGCGCCAGCAGCTTCGTGGCGGGAGCAGCCGAGCAGTACTTC. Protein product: CASSFVAGAAEQYF.

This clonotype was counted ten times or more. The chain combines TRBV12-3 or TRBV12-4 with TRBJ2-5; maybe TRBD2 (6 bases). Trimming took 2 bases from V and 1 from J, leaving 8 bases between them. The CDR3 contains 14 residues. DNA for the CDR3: TGTGCCAGCAGTTTACTTAGCGGCCAAGAGACCCAGTACTTC. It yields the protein CASSLLSGQETQYF.

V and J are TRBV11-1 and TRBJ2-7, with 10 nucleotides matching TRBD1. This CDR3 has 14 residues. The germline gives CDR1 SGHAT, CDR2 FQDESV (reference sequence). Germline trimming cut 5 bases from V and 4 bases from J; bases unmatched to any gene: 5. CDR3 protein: CASSGPGQGYEQYF. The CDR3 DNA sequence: TGTGCCAGCAGCGGACCGGGACAGGGGTACGAGCAGTACTTC.

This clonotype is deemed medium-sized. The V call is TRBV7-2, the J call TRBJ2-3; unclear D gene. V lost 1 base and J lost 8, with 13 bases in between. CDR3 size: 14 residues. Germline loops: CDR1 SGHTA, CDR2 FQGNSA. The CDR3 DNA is TGTGCCAGCAGCTTAGTGCTGCCCCGCGGTACGCAGTATTTT. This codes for CASSLVLPRGTQYF. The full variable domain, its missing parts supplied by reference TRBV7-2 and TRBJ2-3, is GAGVSQSPSNKVTEKGKDVELRCDPISGHTALYWYRQSLGQGLEFLIYFQGNSAPDKSGLPSDRFSAERTGGSVSTLTIQRTQQEDSAVYLCASSLVLPRGTQYFGPGTRLTVL.

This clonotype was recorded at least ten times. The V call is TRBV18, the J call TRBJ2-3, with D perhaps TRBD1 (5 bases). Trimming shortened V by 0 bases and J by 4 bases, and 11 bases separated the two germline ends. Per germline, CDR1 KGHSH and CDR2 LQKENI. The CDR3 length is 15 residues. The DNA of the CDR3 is TGTGCCAGCTCACCACCGGAAGGGGCGGCAGATACGCAGTATTTT. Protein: CASSPPEGAADTQYF.

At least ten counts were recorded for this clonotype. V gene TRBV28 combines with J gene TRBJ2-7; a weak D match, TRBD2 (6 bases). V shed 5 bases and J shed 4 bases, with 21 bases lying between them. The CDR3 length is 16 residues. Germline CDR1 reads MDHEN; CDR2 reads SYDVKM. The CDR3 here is CASSPRLGGLRYEQYF. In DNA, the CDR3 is TGTGCCAGCAGTCCCCGCTTGGGAGGACTCAGATACGAGCAGTACTTC.

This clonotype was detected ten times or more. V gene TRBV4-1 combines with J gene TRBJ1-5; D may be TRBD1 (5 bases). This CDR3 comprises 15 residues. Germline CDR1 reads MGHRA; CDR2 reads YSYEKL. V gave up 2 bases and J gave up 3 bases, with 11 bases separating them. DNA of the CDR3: TGCGCCAGCAGCCAAATCCAGGGTTTCAATCAGCCCCAGCATTTT. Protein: CASSQIQGFNQPQHF.

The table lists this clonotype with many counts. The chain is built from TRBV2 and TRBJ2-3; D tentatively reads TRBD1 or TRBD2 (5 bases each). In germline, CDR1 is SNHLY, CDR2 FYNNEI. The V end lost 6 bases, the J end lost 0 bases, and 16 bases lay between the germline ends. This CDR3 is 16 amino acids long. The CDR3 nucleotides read TGTGCCAGCAGCCTCACCGGGACCAGTAGCACAGATACGCAGTATTTT. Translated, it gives CASSLTGTSSTDTQYF.

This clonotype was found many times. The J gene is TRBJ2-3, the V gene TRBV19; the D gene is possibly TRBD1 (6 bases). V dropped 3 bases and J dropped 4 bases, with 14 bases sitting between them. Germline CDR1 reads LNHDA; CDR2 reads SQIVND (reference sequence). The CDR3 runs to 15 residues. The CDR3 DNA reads TGTGCCAGTAGTATCTCCGGGACAAACGCAGATACGCAGTATTTT. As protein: CASSISGTNADTQYF.

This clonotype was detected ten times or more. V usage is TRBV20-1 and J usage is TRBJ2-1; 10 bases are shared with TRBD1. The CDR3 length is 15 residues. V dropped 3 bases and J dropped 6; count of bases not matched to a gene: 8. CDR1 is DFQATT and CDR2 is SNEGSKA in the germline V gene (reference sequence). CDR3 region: CSARPGQGKLNEQFF. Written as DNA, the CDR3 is TGCAGTGCTAGGCCGGGACAGGGGAAACTCAATGAGCAGTTCTTC.

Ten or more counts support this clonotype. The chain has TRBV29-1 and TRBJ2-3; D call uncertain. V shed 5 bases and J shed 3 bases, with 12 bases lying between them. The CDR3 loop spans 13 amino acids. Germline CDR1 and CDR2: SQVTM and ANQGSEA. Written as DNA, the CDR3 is TGCAGCGTTTCAAGGGATCGTACAGATACGCAGTATTTT. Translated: CSVSRDRTDTQYF.